The T cell receptor (beta chain) described here comes from a study of early T cells in non-severe SARS-CoV-2 infection. TCRdb recomputed calls from the 5' RACE reads with MiXCR, one row per CDR3 protein. The data contain about 83,000 distinct CDR3 sequences, roughly an eighth of them singletons. Germline V gene sequence: CDR1 DFQATT, CDR2 SNEGSKA (reference sequence). CDR3 length: 13 amino acids. This clonotype was recorded at least ten times. At one of its ends the junction is not consistent with the germline gene, which may arise from a read error. The chain has TRBV20-1 and TRBJ1-3; D is unclear. The TCR was taken from an adult who was a healthcare worker with PCR-confirmed SARS-CoV-2 infection or an uninfected control (not recorded which). Specimen: whole blood. CDR3 nucleotide sequence: TGCAGTGCTAGTCTGTGCTCTGAAAACACCATATATTTT. As protein: CSASLCSENTIYF.